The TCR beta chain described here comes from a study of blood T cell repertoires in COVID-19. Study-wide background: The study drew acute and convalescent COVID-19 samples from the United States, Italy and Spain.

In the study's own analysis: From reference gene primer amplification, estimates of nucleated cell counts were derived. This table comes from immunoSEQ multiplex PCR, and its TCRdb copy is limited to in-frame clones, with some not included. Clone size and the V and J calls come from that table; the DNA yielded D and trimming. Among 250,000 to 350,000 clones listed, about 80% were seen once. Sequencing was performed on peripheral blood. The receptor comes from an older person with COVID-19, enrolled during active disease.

Here the CDR3 reads CASSLREYTGELFF. CDR3 bases: TGTGCCAGCTCGTTACGGGAGTACACCGGGGAGCTGTTTTTT. V and J are TRBV18 and TRBJ2-2; the D gene is possibly TRBD2 (6 bases). The germline V gene has CDR1 KGHSH and CDR2 LQKENI. This CDR3 has 14 residues. Trimming stripped 6 bases from V and 3 bases from J, with 11 bases between.